The 21 T cell receptor beta chains presented below share a single source sample, sequenced in a study of cytomegalovirus exposure and HLA in healthy donors. Profiling relied on immunoSEQ multiplex PCR, and the TCRdb table lists in-frame clones only, not all of them. The repertoire holds about 130,000 clones, with 89% as singletons. Specimen: PBMCs. Receptors originate from a young woman in good health and CMV-seronegative.

V gene TRBV4-3 combines with J gene TRBJ1-5; 8 bases map to TRBD1. Germline assignment: CDR1 LGHNA and CDR2 YSLEER. V trimming: 4 bases; J trimming: 7 bases; junction bases outside the gene matches: 6. CDR3 length equals 14 residues. The CDR3, as DNA: TGCGCCAGCAGCCGCGGACAGGGTCTACAGCCCCAGCATTTT. Protein sequence: CASSRGQGLQPQHF.

The chain couples TRBV6-1 to TRBJ1-4; 8 bases map to TRBD1. V was pared by 4 bases and J by 7 bases, with 8 bases of the junction left unmatched. From germline, CDR1 is MNHNS and CDR2 SASEGT. The CDR3 totals 15 residues. CDR3 region: CASSGSTGGREKLFF. In DNA, the CDR3 is TGTGCCAGCAGTGGATCAACAGGGGGGCGTGAAAAACTGTTTTTT.

This chain joins TRBV7-2 and TRBJ2-3, with a tentative D call TRBD2 (5 bases). Trimming removed 9 bases from V and 3 bases from J, with 19 bases in between. CDR1 is SGHTA, CDR2 FQGNSA, per germline. The CDR3 has 15 residues. The CDR3 DNA reads TGTGCCAGTGGAGACTACAACCTCGGAACAGATACGCAGTATTTT. It translates to CASGDYNLGTDTQYF.

J is TRBJ2-2 and V is TRBV27; 7 bases line up with TRBD2. Looked up from germline, CDR1 is MNHEY and CDR2 is SMNVEV (reference sequence). V lost 4 bases to trimming and J lost 4 bases; unmatched junction nucleotides: 9. CDR3 length equals 16 residues. This CDR3 is CASSSRGEEITGELFF. Here the CDR3 DNA reads TGTGCCAGCAGTTCCCGGGGGGAGGAAATCACCGGGGAGCTGTTTTTT.

The rearrangement joins TRBV4-2 to TRBJ2-1; D is ambiguous. V was clipped by 1 base and J by 3 bases, with 13 bases between them. CDR1 and CDR2 from the germline V gene are LGHNA and YNFKEQ. This CDR3 comprises 16 residues. The CDR3 DNA sequence: TGTGCCAGCAGCCAAGTGGTGGAGACGCTCTACAATGAGCAGTTCTTC. Encoded protein: CASSQVVETLYNEQFF.

This rearrangement joins TRBV10-2 to TRBJ1-1; tentative D call: TRBD1 (6 bases). CDR1 and CDR2 (germline): WSHSY, SAAADI. The CDR3 is 12 amino acids. V lost 6 bases, J lost 3 bases, and 8 bases lay in between. Here the CDR3 DNA reads TGCGCCAGCAGGGACAGTTACACTGAAGCTTTCTTT. Translating it yields CASRDSYTEAFF.

This clone was seen only once. The chain has TRBV11-2 and TRBJ2-2; possibly TRBD1 for D (6 bases). Per the germline V gene, CDR1 is SGHAT and CDR2 is FQNNGV. The CDR3 spans 13 residues. The V gene lost 5 bases and the J gene lost 7 bases, with 11 bases spanning the gap. CDR3 nucleotide sequence: TGTGCCAGCAGCCCTACAGGGAACGGGGAGCTGTTTTTT. Amino acid sequence: CASSPTGNGELFF.

The CDR3 region is CASRISLAGEKLFF. Here the CDR3 DNA reads TGTGCCAGCAGAATCAGCCTGGCCGGGGAAAAACTGTTTTTT. This sequence joins TRBV7-9 and TRBJ1-4, with no clear D. The V gene lost 6 bases and the J gene lost 8 bases, with 16 bases spanning the gap. CDR3 length: 14 amino acids. Germline lookup yields CDR1 SEHNR and CDR2 FQNEAQ (reference sequence).

The V call is TRBV19, the J call TRBJ1-1; D is unclear. Germline V CDR1 and CDR2: LNHDA, SQIVND (reference sequence). V gave up 6 bases and J gave up 0 bases, with 8 bases separating them. The CDR3 runs to 13 residues. CDR3 residues: CASSRGLNTEAFF. CDR3 DNA sequence: TGTGCCAGTAGCCGGGGATTGAACACTGAAGCTTTCTTT.

The chain combines TRBV28 with TRBJ2-4, with TRBD1 identical over 7 bases. The CDR3 consists of 16 residues. Trimming removed 0 bases from V and 2 bases from J; junction bases left unmatched: 4. CDR1 is MDHEN and CDR2 is SYDVKM in the germline V gene. CDR3: CASSLWTGTTKNIQYF. In DNA, the CDR3 is TGTGCCAGCAGTTTATGGACAGGGACAACCAAAAACATTCAGTACTTC.

The chain joins TRBV9 to TRBJ2-1; 9 nucleotides match TRBD2. Germline lookup yields CDR1 SGDLS and CDR2 YYNGEE. Trimming removed 4 bases from V and 8 bases from J; junction bases left unmatched: 13. This CDR3 has 16 amino acids. The CDR3 DNA follows: TGTGCCAGCAGCCCAACCTCTAGCGGGATAAGTCATGAGCAGTTCTTC. This sequence encodes CASSPTSSGISHEQFF.

V usage is TRBV28 and J usage is TRBJ2-1; 10 bases map to TRBD1. Germline assignment: CDR1 MDHEN and CDR2 SYDVKM. The V segment lost 6 bases and the J segment 5 bases; nucleotides outside the gene matches: 7. There are 15 residues in the CDR3. In DNA, the CDR3 is TGTGCCAGCAGGACAGGGGGCCCGTCGAACAATGAGCAGTTCTTC. This gives the protein CASRTGGPSNNEQFF.

This clone was seen just once. The chain employs TRBV5-1 and TRBJ2-7; TRBD1 is a possible D gene (6 bases). V was clipped by 4 bases and J by 2 bases, with 13 bases between them. CDR1 and CDR2 from the germline V gene are SGHRS and YFSETQ. The CDR3 has 14 residues. CDR3 amino acids: CASSKDSDTYEQYF. CDR3 in DNA: TGCGCCAGCAGCAAGGACAGCGATACCTACGAGCAGTACTTC.

The chain employs TRBV27 and TRBJ2-3, with 13 bases identical to TRBD2. The germline gives CDR1 MNHEY, CDR2 SMNVEV (reference sequence). This CDR3 contains 16 residues. V trimming: 4 bases; J trimming: 3 bases; junction bases outside the gene matches: 4. CDR3 nucleotides: TGTGCCAGCAGTTCCACGACTAGCGGGAGGACAGATACGCAGTATTTT. Translating gives CASSSTTSGRTDTQYF.

This chain joins TRBV15 and TRBJ1-2; tentative D call: TRBD1 (5 bases). The CDR3 runs 13 residues. V lost 0 bases, J lost 7 bases, and 9 bases lay in between. From germline, CDR1 is LNHNV and CDR2 YYDKDF (reference sequence). In nucleotides, the CDR3 is TGTGCCACCAGCAGAGATTTCCAGGGTGGCTACACCTTC. Translating gives CATSRDFQGGYTF.

The chain has TRBV6-4 and TRBJ2-1; D may be TRBD1 (5 bases). Germline CDR1 is MRHNA and CDR2 is SNTAGT. The CDR3 covers 16 residues. V lost 0 bases to trimming and J lost 0 bases, with 9 bases between them. In DNA form, the CDR3 reads TGTGCCAGCAGTGACTCCGGACAAAGCTCCTACAATGAGCAGTTCTTC. This encodes CASSDSGQSSYNEQFF.

The chain is built from TRBV6-6 and TRBJ1-3; D not resolved. The V gene's germline CDR1 is MNHNY and CDR2 SVGAGI (reference sequence). V gave up 9 bases and J gave up 4 bases, with 16 bases separating them. The length of the CDR3 is 14 residues. The CDR3 nucleotides are TGTGCCAGTTTCGAGGTGGCGGGGGGAAACACCATATATTTT. Its translation is CASFEVAGGNTIYF.

The chain couples TRBV7-9 to TRBJ1-1; a weak D match, TRBD1 (5 bases). The V and J ends lost 0 bases and 2 bases respectively, with 16 bases between them. The CDR3 covers 17 residues. The germline CDR1 and CDR2 sequences are SEHNR and FQNEAQ (reference sequence). CDR3 region: CASSLAPGPGPNTEAFF. For the CDR3, the DNA is TGTGCCAGCAGCTTAGCACCCGGTCCAGGGCCAAACACTGAAGCTTTCTTT. The complete variable domain, with remaining parts taken from reference TRBV7-9 and TRBJ1-1, reads DTGVSQNPRHKITKRGQNVTFRCDPISEHNRLYWYRQTLGQGPEFLTYFQNEAQLEKSRLLSDRFSAERPKGSFSTLEIQRTEQGDSAMYLCASSLAPGPGPNTEAFFGQGTRLTVV.

CDR3 nucleotide sequence: TGTGCCAGCAGCCCCCCGGGGGAGGGAGAGACTGAAGCTTTCTTT. This encodes CASSPPGEGETEAFF. The chain joins TRBV7-9 to TRBJ1-1; possibly TRBD1 for D (5 bases). The ends were cut back, 5 bases at V and 5 bases at J, with 18 bases in the middle. This CDR3 comprises 15 residues. Per germline, CDR1 SEHNR and CDR2 FQNEAQ (reference sequence). The variable domain in full, completed from reference TRBV7-9 and TRBJ1-1, reads DTGVSQNPRHKITKRGQNVTFRCDPISEHNRLYWYRQTLGQGPEFLTYFQNEAQLEKSRLLSDRFSAERPKGSFSTLEIQRTEQGDSAMYLCASSPPGEGETEAFFGQGTRLTVV.

The rearrangement links TRBV27 to TRBJ1-2; D perhaps matches TRBD1 (5 bases). Germline CDR1 MNHEY, CDR2 SMNVEV (reference sequence). The V and J ends lost 5 bases and 8 bases respectively, with 15 bases between them. This CDR3 spans 13 amino acids. As DNA, the CDR3 is TGTGCCAGCAGTCCCTCCCGCGGGGCCGGCTACACCTTC. Translation: CASSPSRGAGYTF.

The CDR3 region is CASSFSSGQVGTEAFF. CDR3 DNA: TGTGCCAGCAGTTTTTCGTCGGGACAGGTGGGCACTGAAGCTTTCTTT. The chain combines TRBV6-5 with TRBJ1-1; 8 bases map to TRBD1. CDR1 is MNHEY and CDR2 is SVGAGI in the germline V gene. After removal of 4 bases from V and 4 bases from J, the junction contained 11 bases not matched to a gene. The CDR3 has 16 residues.